These T cell receptor beta chains were read from a single sample in a study of blood T cell repertoires in COVID-19. Sequencing was performed with immunoSEQ multiplex PCR; in TCRdb, only in-frame clones are kept and a portion is missing. The repertoire holds 350,000 to 450,000 clones, roughly nine tenths seen once, with 0.8% to 0.9% in the top ten. Sequencing input: PBMCs or T cells enriched from blood (not recorded which). These receptors came from a woman between 40 and 55 years old who had been exposed to COVID-19. The CDR3 runs from the conserved cysteine through the conserved F or W. Each record gives: V gene, D gene, clone size, J gene, CDR3 protein, CDR3 DNA. D genes are given only for firm matches. Size is stated for part of the rows, as once, few or many counts, or as a class when the clone is expanded.

v_gene: TRBV9
d_gene: TRBD2
abundance: NA
j_gene: TRBJ2-3
CDR3aa: CASSVGLAGGPDTQYF
CDR3nt: TGTGCCAGCAGCGTGGGACTAGCGGGAGGGCCAGATACGCAGTATTTT

v_gene: TRBV7-2
d_gene: NA
abundance: once
j_gene: TRBJ1-5
CDR3aa: CASSLNSLNQPQHF
CDR3nt: TGTGCCAGCAGCCTCAACAGCCTGAATCAGCCCCAGCATTTT

v_gene: TRBV4-3
d_gene: TRBD2
abundance: NA
j_gene: TRBJ2-7
CDR3aa: CASSQAMTSGQNYEQYF
CDR3nt: TGCGCCAGCAGCCAAGCCATGACTAGCGGGCAAAACTACGAGCAGTACTTC

v_gene: TRBV27
d_gene: NA
abundance: NA
j_gene: TRBJ1-2
CDR3aa: CASSLFAGDGYTF
CDR3nt: TGTGCCAGCAGTTTATTTGCAGGGGATGGCTACACCTTC

v_gene: TRBV7-9
d_gene: TRBD1
abundance: NA
j_gene: TRBJ1-5
CDR3aa: CASSLGTGGPTEPQHF
CDR3nt: TGTGCCAGCAGCTTAGGAACAGGGGGACCGACTGAGCCCCAGCATTTT

v_gene: TRBV2
d_gene: NA
abundance: once
j_gene: TRBJ2-5
CDR3aa: CASSGFGRGVRETQYF
CDR3nt: TGTGCCAGCAGTGGCTTTGGCAGGGGGGTACGAGAGACCCAGTACTTC

v_gene: TRBV18
d_gene: TRBD1
abundance: NA
j_gene: TRBJ2-1
CDR3aa: CASSPWTGGNEQFF
CDR3nt: TGTGCCAGCTCACCATGGACAGGGGGGAATGAGCAGTTCTTC

v_gene: TRBV5-4
d_gene: NA
abundance: NA
j_gene: TRBJ2-7
CDR3aa: CASSLFNSEQYF
CDR3nt: TGTGCCAGCAGCCTTTTTAATAGCGAGCAGTACTTC

v_gene: TRBV18
d_gene: TRBD1
abundance: NA
j_gene: TRBJ1-3
CDR3aa: CASSPTRTGPSGNTIYF
CDR3nt: TGTGCCAGCTCACCTACTAGGACAGGCCCCTCTGGAAACACCATATATTTT

v_gene: TRBV15
d_gene: TRBD1
abundance: NA
j_gene: TRBJ2-7
CDR3aa: CATSRARDRFSYEQYF
CDR3nt: TGTGCCACCAGCAGAGCCCGGGACAGATTCTCCTACGAGCAGTACTTC

v_gene: TRBV9
d_gene: NA
abundance: NA
j_gene: TRBJ1-1
CDR3aa: CASSSGSRGNTEAFF
CDR3nt: TGTGCCAGCAGCTCCGGTAGTAGGGGGAACACTGAAGCTTTCTTT

v_gene: TRBV12-3/TRBV12-4
d_gene: NA
abundance: few
j_gene: TRBJ1-2
CDR3aa: CASSSDRNYGYTF
CDR3nt: TGTGCCAGCAGTTCCGACAGGAACTATGGCTACACCTTC

v_gene: TRBV7-2
d_gene: NA
abundance: NA
j_gene: TRBJ2-5
CDR3aa: CASRFGVETQYF
CDR3nt: TGTGCCAGCAGATTCGGGGTTGAGACCCAGTACTTC

v_gene: TRBV18
d_gene: TRBD1
abundance: NA
j_gene: TRBJ1-1
CDR3aa: CASGTGGTEAFF
CDR3nt: TGTGCCAGCGGGACAGGGGGCACTGAAGCTTTCTTT

v_gene: TRBV5-1
d_gene: TRBD1
abundance: few
j_gene: TRBJ2-7
CDR3aa: CASSQDRGLTSLYEQYF
CDR3nt: TGCGCCAGCAGCCAGGACAGGGGATTAACCTCCCTCTACGAGCAGTACTTC

v_gene: TRBV9
d_gene: NA
abundance: NA
j_gene: TRBJ2-2
CDR3aa: CASSVATGRRNTGELFF
CDR3nt: TGTGCCAGCAGCGTAGCTACAGGGCGGAGAAACACCGGGGAGCTGTTTTTT

v_gene: TRBV27
d_gene: TRBD2
abundance: NA
j_gene: TRBJ2-2
CDR3aa: CASSFLAGGNTGELFF
CDR3nt: TGTGCCAGCAGTTTTTTAGCGGGAGGGAACACCGGGGAGCTGTTTTTT

v_gene: TRBV19
d_gene: NA
abundance: NA
j_gene: TRBJ1-6
CDR3aa: CASSILSSDTPLHF
CDR3nt: TGTGCCAGTAGTATCCTGAGTTCCGATACACCCCTCCACTTT

v_gene: TRBV19
d_gene: NA
abundance: NA
j_gene: TRBJ1-5
CDR3aa: CASTSSSTVLQPQHF
CDR3nt: TGTGCCAGTACTAGCTCCTCTACGGTCCTTCAGCCCCAGCATTTT

v_gene: TRBV7-9
d_gene: NA
abundance: NA
j_gene: TRBJ1-2
CDR3aa: CASSSQDSLLYGYTF
CDR3nt: TGTGCCAGCAGCTCCCAGGACAGCCTCCTCTATGGCTACACCTTC

v_gene: TRBV9
d_gene: NA
abundance: NA
j_gene: TRBJ1-2
CDR3aa: CASSLRWGLNDGYTF
CDR3nt: TGTGCCAGCAGCCTCCGTTGGGGACTTAATGATGGCTACACCTTC

v_gene: TRBV6-5
d_gene: NA
abundance: NA
j_gene: TRBJ2-3
CDR3aa: CASRGSYTDTQYF
CDR3nt: TGTGCCAGCAGGGGCAGCTACACAGATACGCAGTATTTT

v_gene: TRBV7-9
d_gene: TRBD2
abundance: NA
j_gene: TRBJ2-1
CDR3aa: CASSPPAGGANEQFF
CDR3nt: TGTGCCAGCAGCCCACCGGCGGGGGGCGCGAATGAGCAGTTCTTC

v_gene: TRBV7-2
d_gene: TRBD1
abundance: NA
j_gene: TRBJ2-5
CDR3aa: CASSLKQGAQTQYF
CDR3nt: TGTGCCAGCAGCCTCAAACAGGGGGCGCAGACCCAGTACTTC